These 2 T cell receptor beta chains were all obtained from the same sample, sequenced in a study of T cell responses to AZD1222 COVID-19 vaccine. The data were produced by immunoSEQ multiplex PCR, yet TCRdb's version contains in-frame clones alone and is incomplete. The table includes over 150,000 clones, more than 90% detected once. Sequencing used peripheral blood, obtained on day 0 of AZD1222 vaccination. These receptors originate from an adult in good health.

The gene calls are TRBV7-2 and TRBJ2-3; unclear D gene. The CDR3 runs 15 residues. Trimming removed 5 bases at V and 2 bases at J, with 14 bases between. Germline CDR1 SGHTA, CDR2 FQGNSA. The CDR3 protein is CASSLWAESTDTQYF. The CDR3 nucleotides are TGTGCCAGCAGCCTTTGGGCGGAGTCCACAGATACGCAGTATTTT.

V usage is TRBV30 and J usage is TRBJ2-3; D is tentatively TRBD1 or TRBD2 (6 bases each). This CDR3 region has 13 residues. V dropped 3 bases and J dropped 3 bases, with 10 bases sitting between them. CDR1 is GTSNPN, CDR2 SVGIG, per germline (reference sequence). This CDR3 is CAWSGGTTDTQYF. DNA for the CDR3: TGTGCCTGGAGCGGCGGGACAACAGATACGCAGTATTTT.